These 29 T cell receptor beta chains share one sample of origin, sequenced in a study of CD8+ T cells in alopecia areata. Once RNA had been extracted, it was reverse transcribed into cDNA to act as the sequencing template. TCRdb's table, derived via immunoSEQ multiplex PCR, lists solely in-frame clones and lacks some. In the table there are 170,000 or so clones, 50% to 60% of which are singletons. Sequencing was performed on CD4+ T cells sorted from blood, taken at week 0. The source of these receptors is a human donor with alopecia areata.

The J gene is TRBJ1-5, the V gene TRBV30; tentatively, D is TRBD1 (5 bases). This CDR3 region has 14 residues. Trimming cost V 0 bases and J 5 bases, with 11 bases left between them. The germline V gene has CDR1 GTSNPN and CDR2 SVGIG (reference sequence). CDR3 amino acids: CAWSVGTQDQPQHF. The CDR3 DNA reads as TGTGCCTGGAGTGTCGGGACCCAAGATCAGCCCCAGCATTTT.

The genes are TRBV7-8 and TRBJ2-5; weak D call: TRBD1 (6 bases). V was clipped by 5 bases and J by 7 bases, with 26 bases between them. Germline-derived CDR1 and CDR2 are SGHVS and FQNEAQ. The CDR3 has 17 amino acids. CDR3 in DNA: TGTGCCAGCAGCCCAAGAGGGGGTTTGCGGGTCTCGGGGACCCAGTACTTC. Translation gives CASSPRGGLRVSGTQYF.

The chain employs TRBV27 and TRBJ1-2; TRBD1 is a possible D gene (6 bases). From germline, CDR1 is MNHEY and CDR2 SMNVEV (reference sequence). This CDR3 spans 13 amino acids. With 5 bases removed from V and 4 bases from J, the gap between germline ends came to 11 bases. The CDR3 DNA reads TGTGCCAGCAGTCCGGCCAGGGGCTATGGCTACACCTTC. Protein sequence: CASSPARGYGYTF.

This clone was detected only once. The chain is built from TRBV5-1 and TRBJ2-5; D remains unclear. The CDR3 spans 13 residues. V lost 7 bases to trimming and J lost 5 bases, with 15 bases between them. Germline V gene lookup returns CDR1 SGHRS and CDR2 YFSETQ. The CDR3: CASHKTPQETQYF. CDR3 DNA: TGCGCCAGCCATAAGACACCTCAGGAGACCCAGTACTTC. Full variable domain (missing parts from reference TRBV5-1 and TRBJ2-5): KAGVTQTPRYLIKTRGQQVTLSCSPISGHRSVSWYQQTPGQGLQFLFEYFSETQRNKGNFPGRFSGRQFSNSRSEMNVSTLELGDSALYLCASHKTPQETQYFGPGTRLLVL.

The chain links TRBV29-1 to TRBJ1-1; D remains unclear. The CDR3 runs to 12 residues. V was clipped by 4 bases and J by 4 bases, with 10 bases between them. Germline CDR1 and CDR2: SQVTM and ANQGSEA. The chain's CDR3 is CSVGPGGTEAFF. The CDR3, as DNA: TGCAGCGTTGGACCTGGTGGCACTGAAGCTTTCTTT. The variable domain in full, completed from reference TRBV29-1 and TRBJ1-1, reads SAVISQKPSRDICQRGTSLTIQCQVDSQVTMMFWYRQQPGQSLTLIATANQGSEATYESGFVIDKFPISRPNLTFSTLTVSNMSPEDSSIYLCSVGPGGTEAFFGQGTRLTVV.

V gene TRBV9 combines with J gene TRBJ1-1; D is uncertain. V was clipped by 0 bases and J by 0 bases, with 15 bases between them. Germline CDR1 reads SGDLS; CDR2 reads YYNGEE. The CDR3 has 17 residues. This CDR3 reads CASSVDPRGIMNTEAFF. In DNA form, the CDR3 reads TGTGCCAGCAGCGTAGACCCCCGAGGGATTATGAACACTGAAGCTTTCTTT.

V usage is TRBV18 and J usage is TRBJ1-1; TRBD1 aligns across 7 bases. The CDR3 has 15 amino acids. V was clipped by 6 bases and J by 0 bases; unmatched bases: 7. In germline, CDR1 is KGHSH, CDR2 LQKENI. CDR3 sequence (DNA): TGTGCCAGCTCCCGGGCGGGACAGTTGAACACTGAAGCTTTCTTT. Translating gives CASSRAGQLNTEAFF.

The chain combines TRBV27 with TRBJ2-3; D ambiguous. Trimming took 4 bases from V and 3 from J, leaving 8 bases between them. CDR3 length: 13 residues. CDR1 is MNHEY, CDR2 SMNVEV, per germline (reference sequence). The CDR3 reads CASSSLSTDTQYF. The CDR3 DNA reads TGTGCCAGCAGTTCGCTATCAACAGATACGCAGTATTTT.

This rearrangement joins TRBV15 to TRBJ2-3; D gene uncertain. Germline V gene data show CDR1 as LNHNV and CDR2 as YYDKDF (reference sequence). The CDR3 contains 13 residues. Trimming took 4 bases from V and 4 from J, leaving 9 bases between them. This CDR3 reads CATSNSRADTQYF. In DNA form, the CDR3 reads TGTGCCACCAGCAACTCTAGGGCAGATACGCAGTATTTT.

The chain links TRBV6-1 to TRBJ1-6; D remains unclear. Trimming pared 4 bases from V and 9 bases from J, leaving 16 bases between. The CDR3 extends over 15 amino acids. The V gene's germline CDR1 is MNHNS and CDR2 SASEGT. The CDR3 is CASSAYPPSVSPLHF. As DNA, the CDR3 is TGTGCCAGCAGTGCCTACCCCCCATCGGTTTCACCCCTCCACTTT.

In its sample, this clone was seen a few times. This chain's CDR3 is CASRDRVNQPQHF. CDR3 DNA: TGTGCCAGCAGGGACAGGGTCAATCAGCCCCAGCATTTT. The chain carries TRBV28 and TRBJ1-5, with 8 bases that match TRBD1. In germline, CDR1 is MDHEN, CDR2 SYDVKM. The CDR3 has 13 residues. With 6 bases clipped from V and 3 bases from J, the junction kept 1 base outside the gene matches. Full variable domain (missing parts from reference TRBV28 and TRBJ1-5): DVKVTQSSRYLVKRTGEKVFLECVQDMDHENMFWYRQDPGLGLRLIYFSYDVKMKEKGDIPEGYSVSREKKERFSLILESASTNQTSMYLCASRDRVNQPQHFGDGTRLSIL.

CDR3 nucleotide sequence: TGTGCCAGCTCACCAATCCAGGAGACCCAGTACTTC. Translating it yields CASSPIQETQYF. This chain links TRBV18 with TRBJ2-5; D ambiguous. The ends were cut back, 2 bases at V and 5 bases at J, with 6 bases in the middle. The germline V gene encodes CDR1 KGHSH and CDR2 LQKENI. The CDR3 runs 12 residues.

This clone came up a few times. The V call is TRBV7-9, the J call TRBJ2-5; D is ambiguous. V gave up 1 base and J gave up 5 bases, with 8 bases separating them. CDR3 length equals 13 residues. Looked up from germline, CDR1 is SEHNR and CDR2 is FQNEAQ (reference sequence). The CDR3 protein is CASSLGASETQYF. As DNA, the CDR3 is TGTGCCAGCAGCTTAGGTGCATCTGAGACCCAGTACTTC.

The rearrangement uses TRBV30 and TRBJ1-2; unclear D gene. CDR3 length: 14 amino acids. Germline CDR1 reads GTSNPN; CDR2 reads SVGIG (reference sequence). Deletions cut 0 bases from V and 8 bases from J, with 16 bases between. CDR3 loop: CAWSVTLGSGGYTF. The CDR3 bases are TGTGCCTGGAGTGTAACGTTGGGGTCGGGAGGCTACACCTTC.

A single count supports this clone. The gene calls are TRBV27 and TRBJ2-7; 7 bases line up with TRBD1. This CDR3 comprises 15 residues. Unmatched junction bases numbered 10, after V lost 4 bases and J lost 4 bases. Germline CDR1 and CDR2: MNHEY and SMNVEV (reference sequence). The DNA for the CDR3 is TGTGCCAGCAGTTCAACCGGGACAGTTGGGTACGAGCAGTACTTC. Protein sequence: CASSSTGTVGYEQYF.

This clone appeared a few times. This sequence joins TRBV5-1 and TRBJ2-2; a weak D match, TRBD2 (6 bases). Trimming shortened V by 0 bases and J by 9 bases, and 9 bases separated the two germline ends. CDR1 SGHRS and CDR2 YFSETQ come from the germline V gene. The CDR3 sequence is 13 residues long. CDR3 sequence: CASSLVGDWELFF. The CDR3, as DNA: TGCGCCAGCAGCTTGGTCGGGGACTGGGAGCTGTTTTTT.

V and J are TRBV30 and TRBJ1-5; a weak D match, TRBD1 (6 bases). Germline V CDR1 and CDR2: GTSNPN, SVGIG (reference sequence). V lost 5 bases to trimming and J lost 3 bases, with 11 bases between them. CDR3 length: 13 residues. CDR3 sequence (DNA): TGTGCCTGGGGCGGACAGAACAATCAGCCCCAGCATTTT. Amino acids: CAWGGQNNQPQHF.

Here the CDR3 DNA reads TGTGCCAGCAGTGCCCCTGCGGGGGTAGGGTACGAGCAGTACTTC. It encodes CASSAPAGVGYEQYF. V gene TRBV25-1 combines with J gene TRBJ2-7, with 7 bases aligning to TRBD2. The CDR3 runs to 15 residues. The ends lost 4 bases at V and 4 bases at J; junction bases unmatched: 10. In germline, CDR1 is MGHDK, CDR2 SYGVNS.

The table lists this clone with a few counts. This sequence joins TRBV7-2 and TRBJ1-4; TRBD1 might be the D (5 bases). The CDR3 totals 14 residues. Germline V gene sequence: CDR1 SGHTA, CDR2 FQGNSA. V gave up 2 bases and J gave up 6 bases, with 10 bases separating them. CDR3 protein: CASSLSRDDEKLFF. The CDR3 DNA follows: TGTGCCAGCAGCTTAAGCAGGGATGATGAAAAACTGTTTTTT.

The CDR3 loop is CASSLGARGEQYF. The CDR3 nucleotides are TGTGCCAGCAGCTTGGGCGCTAGAGGCGAGCAGTACTTC. The J gene is TRBJ2-7, the V gene TRBV7-9; no definite D call. V was trimmed by 3 bases and J by 6 bases, leaving 12 bases between them. CDR1 is SEHNR, CDR2 FQNEAQ, per germline (reference sequence). The CDR3 has 13 amino acids.

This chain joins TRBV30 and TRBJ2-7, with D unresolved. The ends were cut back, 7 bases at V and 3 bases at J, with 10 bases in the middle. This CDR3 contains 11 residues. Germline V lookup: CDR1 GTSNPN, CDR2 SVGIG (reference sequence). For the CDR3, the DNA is TGTGCCTCATCTACACACTACGAGCAGTACTTC. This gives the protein CASSTHYEQYF.

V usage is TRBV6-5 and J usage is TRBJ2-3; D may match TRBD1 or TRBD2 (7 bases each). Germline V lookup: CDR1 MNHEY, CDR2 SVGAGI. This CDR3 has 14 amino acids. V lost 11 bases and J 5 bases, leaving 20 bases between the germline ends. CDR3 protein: CASRSGGAKDTQYF. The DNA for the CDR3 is TGTGCCTCCCGGTCAGGGGGGGCGAAAGATACGCAGTATTTT.

CDR3 DNA sequence: TGTGCCAGCATTAGGGACAGGGGCAACGAGCAGTACTTC. This codes for CASIRDRGNEQYF. This chain joins TRBV2 and TRBJ2-7; TRBD1 matches at 10 bases. This CDR3 is built from 13 residues. Germline-derived CDR1 and CDR2 are SNHLY and FYNNEI. The ends lost 7 bases at V and 5 bases at J; junction bases unmatched: 5.

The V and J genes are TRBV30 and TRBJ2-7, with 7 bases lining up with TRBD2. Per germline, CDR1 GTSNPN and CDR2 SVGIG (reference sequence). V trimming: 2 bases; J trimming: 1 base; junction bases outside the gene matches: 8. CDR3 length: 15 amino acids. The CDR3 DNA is TGTGCCTGGAGTACGACTAGCTCATCTTCCTACGAGCAGTACTTC. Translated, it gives CAWSTTSSSSYEQYF.

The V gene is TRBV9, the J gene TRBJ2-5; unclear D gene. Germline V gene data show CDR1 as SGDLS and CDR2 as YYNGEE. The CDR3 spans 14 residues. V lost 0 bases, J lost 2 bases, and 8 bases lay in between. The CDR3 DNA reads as TGTGCCAGCAGCGTAGGACACCAACAAGAGACCCAGTACTTC. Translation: CASSVGHQQETQYF. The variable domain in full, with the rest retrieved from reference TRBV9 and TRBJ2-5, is DSGVTQTPKHLITATGQRVTLRCSPRSGDLSVYWYQQSLDQGLQFLIQYYNGEERAKGNILERFSAQQFPDLHSELNLSSLELGDSALYFCASSVGHQQETQYFGPGTRLLVL.

The CDR3 sequence: CSVDPPLNTEAFF. The CDR3 nucleotides are TGCAGCGTTGATCCGCCATTGAACACTGAAGCTTTCTTT. The chain combines TRBV29-1 with TRBJ1-1; D is undetermined. CDR1 is SQVTM, CDR2 ANQGSEA, per germline. The V and J ends lost 3 bases and 0 bases respectively, with 8 bases between them. This CDR3 comprises 13 residues.

The CDR3 DNA sequence: TGCGCCAGCAAACATAACAGGGTAAAGAAACTTCATGGGGCCAACGTCCTGACTTTC. Residues: CASKHNRVKKLHGANVLTF. The chain couples TRBV23-1 to TRBJ2-6; perhaps TRBD1 as D (6 bases). TRBV23-1 qualifies as an ORF whose function is uncertain. The CDR3 consists of 19 residues. V was pared by 7 bases and J by 3 bases, with 25 bases between.

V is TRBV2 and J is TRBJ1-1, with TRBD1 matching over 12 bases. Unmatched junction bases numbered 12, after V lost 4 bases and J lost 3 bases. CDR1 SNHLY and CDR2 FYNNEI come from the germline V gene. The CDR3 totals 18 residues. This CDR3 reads CASSVWGTGGRSDTEAFF. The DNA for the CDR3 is TGTGCCAGCAGTGTATGGGGGACAGGGGGCAGGTCGGACACTGAAGCTTTCTTT.

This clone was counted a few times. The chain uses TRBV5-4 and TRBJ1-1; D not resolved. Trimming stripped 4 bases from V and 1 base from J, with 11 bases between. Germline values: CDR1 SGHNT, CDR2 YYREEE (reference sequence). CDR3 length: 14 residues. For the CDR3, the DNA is TGTGCCAGCAGCCAGGACCTAAAGAACACTGAAGCTTTCTTT. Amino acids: CASSQDLKNTEAFF.